At least ten counts were recorded for the clone carrying this TCR beta chain. Its target is not known. This sample was taken from a study of early T cells in non-severe SARS-CoV-2 infection. On the study more broadly: From unsorted whole blood, bulk RNA was sequenced, and the chains remained unpaired.

Regarding the study as a whole: Reliance on VDJdb matching favored anti-spike CD8 responses; private and CD4 specificities were missed.

CDR1 SGHRS and CDR2 YFSETQ come from the germline V gene. The ends were cut back, 2 bases at V and 0 bases at J, with 15 bases in the middle. This CDR3 is built from 17 residues. Unique molecular identifiers tagged individual cDNA molecules. TCRdb called the 5' RACE reads again in MiXCR, with one record for every CDR3 protein. The sample holds about 34,000 distinct CDR3 sequences, 5.5% to 7.5% seen once. This clonotype was sampled from an adult who was a healthcare worker with PCR-confirmed SARS-CoV-2 infection or an uninfected control (not recorded which). Material: whole blood. The rearrangement uses TRBV5-1 and TRBJ1-3, with D perhaps matching TRBD1 (5 bases). The CDR3: CASSLRDGYRSGNTIYF. Here the CDR3 DNA reads TGCGCCAGCAGCTTACGGGACGGCTATCGCTCTGGAAACACCATATATTTT.